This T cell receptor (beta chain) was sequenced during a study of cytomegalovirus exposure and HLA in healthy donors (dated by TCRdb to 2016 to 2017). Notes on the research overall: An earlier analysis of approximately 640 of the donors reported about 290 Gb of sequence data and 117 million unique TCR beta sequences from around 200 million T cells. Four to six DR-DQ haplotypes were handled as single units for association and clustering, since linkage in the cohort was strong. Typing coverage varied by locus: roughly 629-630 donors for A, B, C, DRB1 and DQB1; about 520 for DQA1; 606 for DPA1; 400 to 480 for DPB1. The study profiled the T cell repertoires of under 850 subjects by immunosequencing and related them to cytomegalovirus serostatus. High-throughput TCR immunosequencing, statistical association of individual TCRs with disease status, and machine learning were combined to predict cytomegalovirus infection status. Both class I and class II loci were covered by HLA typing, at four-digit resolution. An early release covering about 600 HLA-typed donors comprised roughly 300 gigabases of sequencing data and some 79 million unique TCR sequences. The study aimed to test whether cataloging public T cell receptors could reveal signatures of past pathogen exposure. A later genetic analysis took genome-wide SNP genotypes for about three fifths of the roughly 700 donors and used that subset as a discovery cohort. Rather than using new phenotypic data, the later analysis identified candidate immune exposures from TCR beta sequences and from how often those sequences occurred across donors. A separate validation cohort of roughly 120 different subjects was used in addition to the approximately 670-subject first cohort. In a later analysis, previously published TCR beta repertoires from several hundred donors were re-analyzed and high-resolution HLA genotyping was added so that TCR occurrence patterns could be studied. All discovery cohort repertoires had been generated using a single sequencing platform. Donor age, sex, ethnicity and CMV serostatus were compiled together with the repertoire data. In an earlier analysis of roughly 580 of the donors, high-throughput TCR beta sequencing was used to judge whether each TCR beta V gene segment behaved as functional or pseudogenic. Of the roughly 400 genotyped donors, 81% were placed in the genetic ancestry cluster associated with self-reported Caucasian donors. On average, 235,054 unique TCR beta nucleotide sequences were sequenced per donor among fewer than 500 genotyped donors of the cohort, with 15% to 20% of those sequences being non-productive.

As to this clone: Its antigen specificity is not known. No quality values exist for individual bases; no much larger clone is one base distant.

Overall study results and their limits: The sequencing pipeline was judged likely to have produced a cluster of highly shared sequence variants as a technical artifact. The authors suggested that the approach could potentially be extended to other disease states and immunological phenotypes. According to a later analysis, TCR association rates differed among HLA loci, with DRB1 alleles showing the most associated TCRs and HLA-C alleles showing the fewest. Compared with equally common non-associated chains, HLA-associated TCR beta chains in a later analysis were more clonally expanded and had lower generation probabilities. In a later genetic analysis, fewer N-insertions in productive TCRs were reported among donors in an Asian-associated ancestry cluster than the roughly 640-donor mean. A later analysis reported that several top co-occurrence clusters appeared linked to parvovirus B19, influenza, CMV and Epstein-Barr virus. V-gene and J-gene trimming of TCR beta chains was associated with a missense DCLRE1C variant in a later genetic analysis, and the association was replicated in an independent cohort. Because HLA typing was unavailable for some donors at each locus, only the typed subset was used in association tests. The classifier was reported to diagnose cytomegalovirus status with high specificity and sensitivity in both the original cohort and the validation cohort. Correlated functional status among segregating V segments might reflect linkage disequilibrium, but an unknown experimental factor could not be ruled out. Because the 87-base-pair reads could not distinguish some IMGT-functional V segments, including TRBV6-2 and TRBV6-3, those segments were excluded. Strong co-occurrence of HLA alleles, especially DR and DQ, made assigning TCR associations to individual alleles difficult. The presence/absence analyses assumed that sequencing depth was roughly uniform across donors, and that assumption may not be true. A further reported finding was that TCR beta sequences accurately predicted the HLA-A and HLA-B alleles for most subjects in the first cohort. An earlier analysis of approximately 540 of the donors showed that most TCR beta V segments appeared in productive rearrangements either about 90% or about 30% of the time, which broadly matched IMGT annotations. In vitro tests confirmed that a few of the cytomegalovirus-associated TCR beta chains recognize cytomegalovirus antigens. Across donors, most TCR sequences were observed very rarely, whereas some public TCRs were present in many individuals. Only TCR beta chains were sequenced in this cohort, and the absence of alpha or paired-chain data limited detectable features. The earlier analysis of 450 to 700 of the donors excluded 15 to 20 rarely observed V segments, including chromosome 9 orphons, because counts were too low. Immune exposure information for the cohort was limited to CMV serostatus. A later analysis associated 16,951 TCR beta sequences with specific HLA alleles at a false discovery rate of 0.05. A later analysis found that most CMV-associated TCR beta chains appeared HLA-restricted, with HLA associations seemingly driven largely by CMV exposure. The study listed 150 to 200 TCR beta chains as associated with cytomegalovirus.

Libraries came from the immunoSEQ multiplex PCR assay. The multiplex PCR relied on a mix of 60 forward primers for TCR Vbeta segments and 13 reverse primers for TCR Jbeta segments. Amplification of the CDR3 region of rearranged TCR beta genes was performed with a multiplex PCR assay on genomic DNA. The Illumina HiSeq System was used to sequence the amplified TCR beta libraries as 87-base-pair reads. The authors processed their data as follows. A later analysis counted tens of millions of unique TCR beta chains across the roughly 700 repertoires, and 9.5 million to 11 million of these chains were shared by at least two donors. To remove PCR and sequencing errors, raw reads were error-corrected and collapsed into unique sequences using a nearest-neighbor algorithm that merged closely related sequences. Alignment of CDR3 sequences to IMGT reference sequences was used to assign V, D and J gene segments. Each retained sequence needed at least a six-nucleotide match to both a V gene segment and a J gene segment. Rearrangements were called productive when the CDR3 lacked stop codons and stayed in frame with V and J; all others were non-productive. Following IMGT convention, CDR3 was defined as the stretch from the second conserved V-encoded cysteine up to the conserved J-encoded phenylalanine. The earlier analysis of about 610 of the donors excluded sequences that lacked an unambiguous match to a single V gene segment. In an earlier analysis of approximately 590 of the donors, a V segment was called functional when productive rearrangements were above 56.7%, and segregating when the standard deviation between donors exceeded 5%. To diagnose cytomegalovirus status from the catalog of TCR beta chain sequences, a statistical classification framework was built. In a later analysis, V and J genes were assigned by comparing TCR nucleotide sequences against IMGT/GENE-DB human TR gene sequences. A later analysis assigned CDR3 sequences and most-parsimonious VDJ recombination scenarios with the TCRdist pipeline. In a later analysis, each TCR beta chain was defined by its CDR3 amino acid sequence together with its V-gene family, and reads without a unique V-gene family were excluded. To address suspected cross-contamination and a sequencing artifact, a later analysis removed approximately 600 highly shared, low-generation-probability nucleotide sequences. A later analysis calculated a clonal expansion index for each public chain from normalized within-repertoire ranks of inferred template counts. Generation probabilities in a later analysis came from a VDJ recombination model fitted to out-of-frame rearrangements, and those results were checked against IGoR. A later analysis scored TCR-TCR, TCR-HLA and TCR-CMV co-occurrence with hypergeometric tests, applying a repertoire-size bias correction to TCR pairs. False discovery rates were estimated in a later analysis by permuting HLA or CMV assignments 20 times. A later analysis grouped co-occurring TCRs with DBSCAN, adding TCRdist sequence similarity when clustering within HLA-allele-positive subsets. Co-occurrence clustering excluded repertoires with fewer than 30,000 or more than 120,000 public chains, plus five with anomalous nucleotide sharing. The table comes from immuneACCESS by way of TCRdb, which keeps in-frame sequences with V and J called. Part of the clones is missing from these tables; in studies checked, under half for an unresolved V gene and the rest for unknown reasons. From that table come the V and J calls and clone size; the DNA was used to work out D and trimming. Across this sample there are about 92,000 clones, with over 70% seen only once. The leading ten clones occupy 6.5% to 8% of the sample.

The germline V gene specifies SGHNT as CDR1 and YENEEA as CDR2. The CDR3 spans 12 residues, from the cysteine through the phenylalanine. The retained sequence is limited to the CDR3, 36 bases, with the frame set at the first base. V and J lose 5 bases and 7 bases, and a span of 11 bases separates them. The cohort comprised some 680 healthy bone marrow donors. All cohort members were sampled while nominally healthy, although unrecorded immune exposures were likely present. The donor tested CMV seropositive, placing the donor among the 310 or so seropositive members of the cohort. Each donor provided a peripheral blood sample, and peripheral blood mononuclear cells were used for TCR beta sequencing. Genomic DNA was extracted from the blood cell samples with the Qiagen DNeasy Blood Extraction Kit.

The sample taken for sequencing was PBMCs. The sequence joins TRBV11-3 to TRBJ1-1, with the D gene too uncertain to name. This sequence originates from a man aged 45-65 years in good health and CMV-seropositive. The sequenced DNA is TGTGCCAGCAGCCCTCCGGGTGGTGAAGCTTTCTTT. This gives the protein CASSPPGGEAFF.